These 26 T cell receptor beta chains originate from one sample sequenced in a study of tumor-infiltrating lymphocytes in primary liver carcinoma. DNA and RNA were both co-extracted from 20-30 mg of bulk tissue that had not been sorted. cDNA specific to TCR beta was made from about 0.45 ug of total RNA, with a constant-region primer employed for priming. Three nested multiplex PCR rounds, a slightly modified ARM-PCR, produced the libraries for TCR beta. TRBV1-TRBV30 forward primers and a C-beta reverse primer were used in the first two PCR rounds, which each ran for around 10 cycles. TCRdb called the multiplex PCR reads again in MiXCR, with one record for every CDR3 protein. The table shows about 120,000 distinct CDR3 sequences, with about two thirds occurring only once. The sequenced material came from tumor-adjacent normal liver tissue. The receptors originated from an older woman with primary liver carcinoma and hepatitis B virus infection.

A note on this clonotype: This may be a read error, as it is one base from a much larger clone. The V gene is TRBV28, the J gene TRBJ2-7; 16 nucleotides align to TRBD2. This CDR3 has 19 amino acids. The germline V gene encodes CDR1 MDHEN and CDR2 SYDVKM. The CDR3 spells CANSLGTSGRATMVYEQYF. The CDR3 nucleotides read TGTGCCAACAGTTTAGGGACTAGCGGGAGGGCCACGATGGTCTACGAGCAGTACTTC.

V usage is TRBV11-2 and J usage is TRBJ1-5, with 7 bases fitting TRBD1. V dropped 0 bases and J dropped 16; count of bases not matched to a gene: 12. This CDR3 contains 14 residues. Per the germline V gene, CDR1 is SGHAT and CDR2 is FQNNGV. CDR3 amino acids: CASSLDRGALPQHF. The CDR3, as DNA: TGTGCCAGCAGCTTAGACAGGGGGGCCCTGCCTCAACATTTT.

V is TRBV28 and J is TRBJ2-7; D is possibly TRBD2 (7 bases). Germline V gene sequence: CDR1 MDHEN, CDR2 SYDVKM. The CDR3 totals 17 residues. Trimming shortened V by 6 bases and J by 2 bases, and 23 bases separated the two germline ends. CDR3 bases: TGTGCCAGCAGCCCCCTTGAGGGGGGGAGGAGCACCTACGAGCAGTACTTC. Its translation: CASSPLEGGRSTYEQYF.

Of note for this clonotype: Relative to the germline gene, one junction end is altered; a read error may explain this. The chain uses TRBV29-1 and TRBJ2-3; TRBD2 is a possible D gene (6 bases). The CDR3 has 13 amino acids. CDR1 and CDR2 from the germline V gene are SQVTM and ANQGSEA. The CDR3 bases are TGCTGCGTGTCGGGGGATTCTCCAGATACGCAGTATTTT. This gives the protein CCVSGDSPDTQYF.

A word on this clonotype: This may be a read error, as it is one base from a much larger clone. The gene calls are TRBV28 and TRBJ2-5; possible D gene TRBD1, 6 bases. Germline V gene sequence: CDR1 MDHEN, CDR2 SYDVKM. This CDR3 has 14 amino acids. The CDR3 sequence is CASSLPGAVKTHYF. For the CDR3, the DNA is TGTGCCAGCAGTTTACCAGGGGCGGTGAAGACCCACTACTTC.

The V gene is TRBV4-1, the J gene TRBJ2-1; D remains ambiguous. The CDR3 extends over 15 amino acids. V shed 7 bases and J shed 6 bases, with 19 bases lying between them. Germline CDR1 reads MGHRA; CDR2 reads YSYEKL. The CDR3 loop is CASNTRRQDLNEQFF. The CDR3 nucleotides read TGCGCCAGCAACACCAGAAGGCAGGATCTCAATGAGCAGTTCTTC.

Note on this clonotype: Likely a read error: the CDR3 ends without its conserved phenylalanine or tryptophan. This chain uses TRBV28 with TRBJ2-3; 7 bases line up with TRBD2. The CDR3 totals 15 residues. CDR1 is MDHEN, CDR2 SYDVKM, per germline. V lost 4 bases, J lost 4 bases, and 8 bases stayed unmatched. CDR3 DNA: TGTGCCAGCAGTTCACTATCGGGAGGCGCAGATACGCAGTATTAT. Translating gives CASSSLSGGADTQYY.

Note on this clonotype: The germline gene is not matched at one end of the junction; a read error may be the cause. V is TRBV4-1 and J is TRBJ2-5, with D maybe TRBD2 (6 bases). Germline lookup yields CDR1 MGHRA and CDR2 YSYEKL. This CDR3 has 16 residues. The CDR3 DNA sequence: TGCGCCAGGAGCCTGGGTATTAGCGGAAGAGGAGAGACCCAGTACTTC. This encodes CARSLGISGRGETQYF.

In the case of this clonotype: A much larger clone sits a single nucleotide away, making a read error possible. The V gene is TRBV5-1, the J gene TRBJ2-6; the D gene is possibly TRBD2 (6 bases). The germline V gene encodes CDR1 SGHRS and CDR2 YFSETQ. The CDR3 totals 16 residues. The CDR3 protein is CASSSETSSVANVLTF. The CDR3 coding sequence is TGCGCCAGCAGCTCAGAAACTAGCTCTGTGGCCAACGTCCTGACTTTC.

In the case of this clonotype: At one boundary the junction diverges from the germline segment, which might be a read error. The rearrangement uses TRBV5-5 and TRBJ2-5; possible D gene TRBD1, 5 bases. The germline gives CDR1 SGHKS, CDR2 YYEKEE (reference sequence). The CDR3 is made up of 15 amino acids. The CDR3, as DNA: TGTGCCAGCAGCTTGGGGGCTATGGGGCGAGAGACCCAGTACTTT. Translated: CASSLGAMGRETQYF.

This clonotype was observed at least ten times. This chain uses TRBV5-5 with TRBJ2-2; D tentatively fits TRBD1 or TRBD2 (6 bases each). Germline assignment: CDR1 SGHKS and CDR2 YYEKEE (reference sequence). The CDR3 spans 17 residues. V was trimmed by 4 bases and J by 0 bases, leaving 16 bases between them. CDR3 sequence: CASSPPGGPSNTGELFF. CDR3 DNA: TGTGCCAGCAGCCCCCCCGGGGGCCCATCGAACACCGGGGAGCTGTTTTTT.

The V and J genes are TRBV29-1 and TRBJ2-5, with 16 bases matching TRBD2. Germline lookup yields CDR1 SQVTM and CDR2 ANQGSEA. This CDR3 has 16 amino acids. The CDR3 bases are TGCAATGTTGGAGGGACTAGCGGGAGGGGATTGGAGACCCAGTACTTC. Amino acid sequence: CNVGGTSGRGLETQYF.

This clonotype showed up many times. The rearrangement joins TRBV6-1 to TRBJ2-3; possible D gene TRBD2, 6 bases. V lost 6 bases to trimming and J lost 0 bases, with 13 bases between them. Germline CDR1 MNHNS, CDR2 SASEGT. The CDR3 totals 15 residues. The CDR3 DNA is TGTGCCAGCAGAACGGGACTGGGTAGCACAGATACGCAGTATTTT. It translates to CASRTGLGSTDTQYF.

The CDR3 reads CASSPWSRPKGTQYF. The CDR3 DNA is TGTGCCAGCAGTCCGTGGTCCAGACCGAAGGGTACGCAGTATTTT. V and J are TRBV6-1 and TRBJ2-3; D not resolved. V was cut by 5 bases and J by 8 bases, with 20 bases left in between. The CDR3 covers 15 residues. The germline V gene encodes CDR1 MNHNS and CDR2 SASEGT.

Concerning this clonotype itself: One end of the junction varies from germline; a read error may be responsible. The V call is TRBV28, the J call TRBJ2-6; 9 bases match TRBD1. The CDR3 contains 18 residues. Germline V gene lookup returns CDR1 MDHEN and CDR2 SYDVKM. CDR3 nucleotides: TGCGCCAGCGGAAGAGGACAGGGGTTAAACTCTGGGGCCAACGTCCTGACTTTC. Its translation: CASGRGQGLNSGANVLTF.

Regarding this clonotype: The missing conserved phenylalanine or tryptophan at the end of this CDR3 makes a read error likely. The chain couples TRBV20-1 to TRBJ2-1, with D hard to call. The length of the CDR3 is 14 residues. Germline lookup yields CDR1 DFQATT and CDR2 SNEGSKA (reference sequence). V was trimmed by 3 bases and J by 8 bases, leaving 17 bases between them. As DNA, the CDR3 is TGCAGTGCTAGGGTAGGAATACATTCGGATGAGCAGTTCTAC. Translated, it gives CSARVGIHSDEQFY.

Comment on this clonotype: A much bigger clone sits one base away, suggesting this may be a read error. The chain has TRBV28 and TRBJ2-7, with D maybe TRBD1 (6 bases). Looked up from germline, CDR1 is MDHEN and CDR2 is SYDVKM. V gave up 6 bases and J gave up 4 bases, with 10 bases separating them. CDR3 length: 12 amino acids. CDR3 region: CASRTGLYEQYF. CDR3 bases: TGTGCCAGCAGGACAGGATTATACGAGCAGTACTTC.

This clonotype was seen at least ten times. Just one base apart from a much larger clone, this may be a read error. The chain has TRBV29-1 and TRBJ1-1; no clear D gene. The CDR3 is made up of 13 amino acids. V dropped 3 bases and J dropped 2 bases, with 10 bases sitting between them. CDR1 and CDR2 from the germline V gene are SQVTM and ANQGSEA. The CDR3 DNA reads as TGCAGCGTTGAGAATAGGGCAAACACTGAAGCTTTCTTT. Translated: CSVENRANTEAFF.

With regard to this clonotype: The junction shows a germline mismatch at one end, possibly a read error. This chain uses TRBV28 with TRBJ2-7, with 7 bases matching TRBD1. The CDR3 loop spans 14 amino acids. Germline CDR1 is MDHEN and CDR2 is SYDVKM. The CDR3 DNA reads as TGTGTCAGCAGTCGCCGGGACAGCCCCTACGAGCAGTACTTC. Its translation is CVSSRRDSPYEQYF.

Remarks on this clonotype: The conserved phenylalanine or tryptophan normally closing the CDR3 is absent here, so this likely arose from a read error. Because the CDR3's place on the DNA is in doubt, the DNA is left out and the CDR3 is given as listed by TCRdb. V and J are TRBV7-8 and TRBJ2-3; TRBD1 reflects the table's D call only, with no check against the DNA. The CDR3 is 15 residues long, counting both termini. The germline CDR1 and CDR2 sequences are SGHVS and FQNEAQ. The CDR3 sequence: CASGRDRGPWDTQCL.

This clonotype came up a few times. One base away lies a much larger clone, so this may be a sequencing read error. The rearrangement uses TRBV10-3 and TRBJ2-1, with D unresolved. The V and J ends lost 7 bases and 0 bases respectively, with 16 bases between them. Germline V gene sequence: CDR1 ENHRY, CDR2 SYGVKD. CDR3 size: 16 residues. CDR3 amino acids: CAIKKGLLRSYNEQFF. The CDR3 bases are TGTGCCATCAAAAAAGGGCTTCTACGCTCCTACAATGAGCAGTTCTTC.

Of note for this clonotype: This could be a read error, since a much larger clone is one nucleotide away. The V gene is TRBV6-1, the J gene TRBJ2-7, with 9 bases identical to TRBD1. The germline CDR1 and CDR2 sequences are MNHNS and SASEGT. The CDR3 totals 16 residues. CDR3 loop: CVSSEDGDRVSREQYF. The CDR3, as DNA: TGTGTCAGCAGTGAAGATGGGGACAGGGTTTCGCGCGAGCAGTACTTC.

Concerning this clonotype: The junction does not match germline at one end; this may be a read error. This chain joins TRBV11-2 and TRBJ1-4; no firm D call. This CDR3 spans 15 amino acids. The germline V gene encodes CDR1 SGHAT and CDR2 FQNNGV. The CDR3 sequence: CASCLEGGDNEKLFF. The DNA of the CDR3 is TGTGCCAGCTGCTTAGAAGGAGGCGATAATGAAAAACTGTTTTTT. The full variable domain, its missing parts supplied by reference TRBV11-2 and TRBJ1-4, is EAGVAQSPRYKIIEKRQSVAFWCNPISGHATLYWYQQILGQGPKLLIQFQNNGVVDDSQLPKDRFSAERLKGVDSTLKIQPAKLEDSAVYLCASCLEGGDNEKLFFGSGTQLSVL.

This clonotype was detected once. A clone one base away is much larger, so this may be a read error. The CDR3 bases are TGTGCCTGGAGAGCGAAGGCCAAAAACATTCAGTACTTC. This translates into CAWRAKAKNIQYF. This chain connects TRBV30 to TRBJ2-4; D is undetermined. The CDR3 length is 13 residues. Trimming shortened V by 3 bases and J by 1 base, and 7 bases separated the two germline ends. The germline V gene encodes CDR1 GTSNPN and CDR2 SVGIG (reference sequence).

This clonotype was counted a single time. The junction does not match germline at one end; this may be a read error. The V and J genes are TRBV11-2 and TRBJ2-5; TRBD2 matches at 7 bases. The CDR3 is made up of 16 amino acids. Germline V gives CDR1 SGHAT, CDR2 FQNNGV. In DNA, the CDR3 is TGTGCCAGGAGCTACTCCCGTGGTGGCGGGAGAGGGACCAAGTACTTC. This codes for CARSYSRGGGRGTKYF.

About this clonotype: In this CDR3 the conserved last residue, phenylalanine or tryptophan, is missing, so a read error is likely. The chain recombines TRBV7-8 with TRBJ2-7; D unresolved. CDR3 length: 13 amino acids. CDR1 and CDR2 (germline): SGHVS, FQNEAQ. The CDR3 DNA reads TGTGCCAGCAGCGACAAAAGCTCCTACGAACAGTACATC. It is translated as CASSDKSSYEQYI.